A selection of T cell receptor beta chains follows, all from one sample in a study of T cell repertoires in cytomegalovirus infection. One entry per CDR3 protein, called by TCRdb with MiXCR from the reads. The table includes roughly 280,000 distinct CDR3 sequences, 9.1% detected once. Input material: PBMCs. The origin of the receptors is a human donor in good health (CMV status not recorded). Some clones in this sample may be carry-over from other donors' samples. CDR3s include the opening cysteine and the closing phenylalanine or tryptophan. The D gene is left open where the match is weak. The size of a clone is reported for some rows only, either as once, few or many, or as a class for expanded clones.

J	V	length	size	D	CDR3	DNA
TRBJ2-5	TRBV7-4	15	many	NA	CASSIYDWAVETQYF	TGTGCCAGCAGCATATACGACTGGGCGGTTGAGACCCAGTACTTC
TRBJ2-5	TRBV11-2	14	many	NA	CASSLAGQQETQYF	TGTGCCAGCAGCTTAGCCGGTCAGCAAGAGACCCAGTACTTC
TRBJ2-2	TRBV12-3/TRBV12-4	15	many	TRBD2	CASSFRLANTGELFF	TGTGCCAGCAGTTTTAGACTAGCAAACACCGGGGAGCTGTTTTTT
TRBJ2-7	TRBV7-2	17	many	TRBD2	CASSRLLAGQGGGEQYF	TGTGCCAGCAGCAGATTACTAGCGGGACAAGGAGGGGGCGAGCAGTACTTC
TRBJ1-5	TRBV20-1	17	NA	NA	CSARGGAGVWSNQPQHF	TGCAGTGCCCGAGGCGGCGCGGGAGTTTGGAGCAATCAGCCCCAGCATTTT
TRBJ2-7	TRBV20-1	13	many	TRBD1	CSALGTGGYEQYF	TGCAGTGCCCTAGGGACAGGGGGCTACGAGCAGTACTTC
TRBJ1-2	TRBV19	17	NA	TRBD1	CASSTLYWDRPTYGYTF	TGTGCCAGTAGTACCCTCTATTGGGACAGGCCCACCTATGGCTACACCTTC
TRBJ2-2	TRBV9	16	NA	NA	CASSVGPNRSTGELFF	TGTGCCAGCAGCGTCGGGCCGAACAGGTCCACCGGGGAGCTGTTTTTT
TRBJ1-6	TRBV2	14	many	NA	CASTPGGTPSPLHF	TGTGCCAGCACCCCGGGTGGGACACCTTCACCCCTCCACTTT
TRBJ2-1	TRBV7-2	17	NA	TRBD2	CASSLDGEGRFDNEQFF	TGTGCCAGCAGCTTAGACGGGGAGGGCCGATTCGACAATGAGCAGTTCTTC
TRBJ1-1	TRBV7-9	14	NA	NA	CASRTSRVGTEAFF	TGTGCCAGCAGGACTTCGAGGGTTGGGACTGAAGCTTTCTTT